The rows below give T cell receptor beta chains drawn from one sample of a study of cytotoxic CD8 clonotypes in ibrutinib-treated CLL. Clones were read by immunoSEQ multiplex PCR, and TCRdb kept only the in-frame ones, dropping some. The data contain approximately 340,000 clones, 67% of them singletons. This specimen was PBMCs, taken after 36 months of ibrutinib treatment. Receptor source: a human donor with chronic lymphocytic leukemia. Both conserved end residues are part of each CDR3. The order of the fields is J gene, clone size, V gene, D gene, CDR3 DNA, CDR3 protein. A D gene is named only where the DNA matches it firmly. Clone sizes are given selectively: once, few, many, or a class where the clone is expanded.

j_call: TRBJ2-4
clone_size: -
v_call: TRBV2
d_call: -
cdr3_nt: TGTGCCAGCAGTCGATCGATACAGCTGGCCAAAAACATTCAGTACTTC
cdr3_aa: CASSRSIQLAKNIQYF

j_call: TRBJ2-1
clone_size: few
v_call: TRBV15
d_call: -
cdr3_nt: TGTGCCACCAGCAGAGTTTGGCGGGCGGGGCGCTCCTACAATGAGCAGTTCTTC
cdr3_aa: CATSRVWRAGRSYNEQFF

j_call: TRBJ2-7
clone_size: -
v_call: TRBV6-1
d_call: -
cdr3_nt: TGTGCCAGCAGTCCCCCGTCCTACGAGCAGTACTTC
cdr3_aa: CASSPPSYEQYF

j_call: TRBJ1-2
clone_size: once
v_call: TRBV29-1
d_call: -
cdr3_nt: TGCAGCGTTCCGGGCAGTTCATCCGGGGCCGCCTATGGCTACACCTTC
cdr3_aa: CSVPGSSSGAAYGYTF

j_call: TRBJ2-1
clone_size: -
v_call: TRBV5-6
d_call: TRBD1
cdr3_nt: TGTGCCAGCAGCTTGACAGGGGTGCTCTACAATGAGCAGTTCTTC
cdr3_aa: CASSLTGVLYNEQFF

j_call: TRBJ1-5
clone_size: -
v_call: TRBV27
d_call: TRBD1
cdr3_nt: TGTGCCAGCAGTCTTAGGACAGGCCACAATCAGCCCCAGCATTTT
cdr3_aa: CASSLRTGHNQPQHF

j_call: TRBJ1-3
clone_size: -
v_call: TRBV7-6
d_call: TRBD1
cdr3_nt: TGTGCCAGCAGGGACGGGACAGGGGACTCTGGAAACACCATATATTTT
cdr3_aa: CASRDGTGDSGNTIYF

j_call: TRBJ1-1
clone_size: -
v_call: TRBV5-1
d_call: -
cdr3_nt: TGCGCCAGCAGCAGGGACTGGGCCACTGAAGCTTTCTTT
cdr3_aa: CASSRDWATEAFF

j_call: TRBJ2-3
clone_size: -
v_call: TRBV29-1
d_call: -
cdr3_nt: TGCAGCGTTGAAAATGCCGCAGGGCCAGATACGCAGTATTTT
cdr3_aa: CSVENAAGPDTQYF

j_call: TRBJ1-2
clone_size: -
v_call: TRBV10-3
d_call: -
cdr3_nt: TGTGCCTTAACAGCGGATCTTAACTATGGCTACACCTTC
cdr3_aa: CALTADLNYGYTF

j_call: TRBJ2-7
clone_size: -
v_call: TRBV18
d_call: -
cdr3_nt: TGTGCCAGCTCACTTTCAACAGGGAAGGGCGAGCAGTACTTC
cdr3_aa: CASSLSTGKGEQYF

j_call: TRBJ2-3
clone_size: -
v_call: TRBV13
d_call: TRBD2
cdr3_nt: TGTGCCAGCAGCTTAGTCTCACTAGCGGTCACAGATACGCAGTATTTT
cdr3_aa: CASSLVSLAVTDTQYF

j_call: TRBJ2-7
clone_size: -
v_call: TRBV5-1
d_call: -
cdr3_nt: TGCGCCAGCAGCTTGGCGGGTACAACTTCCTACGAGCAGTACTTC
cdr3_aa: CASSLAGTTSYEQYF

j_call: TRBJ2-1
clone_size: -
v_call: TRBV6-1
d_call: -
cdr3_nt: TGTGCCAGCAGTGGGGCTGGATACAATGAGCAGTTCTTC
cdr3_aa: CASSGAGYNEQFF

j_call: TRBJ2-3
clone_size: -
v_call: TRBV27
d_call: -
cdr3_nt: TGTGCCAGCAGTCCGAGTCGAGATACGCAGTATTTT
cdr3_aa: CASSPSRDTQYF

j_call: TRBJ2-1
clone_size: -
v_call: TRBV9
d_call: TRBD1
cdr3_nt: TGTGCCAGCAGCGAGGGACAGGGCCCATACAATGAGCAGTTCTTC
cdr3_aa: CASSEGQGPYNEQFF

j_call: TRBJ1-5
clone_size: -
v_call: TRBV4-3
d_call: -
cdr3_nt: TGCGCCAGCAGCCAAGACGGACATAGCAATCAGCCCCAGCATTTT
cdr3_aa: CASSQDGHSNQPQHF

j_call: TRBJ2-6
clone_size: -
v_call: TRBV4-1
d_call: -
cdr3_nt: TGCGCCAGCAGCCAAGGGCGGGTCTCTGGGGCCAACGTCCTGACTTTC
cdr3_aa: CASSQGRVSGANVLTF

j_call: TRBJ2-5
clone_size: -
v_call: TRBV25-1
d_call: -
cdr3_nt: TGTGCCAGCAGTGAATTTCGAGTGGAGGAGACCCAGTACTTC
cdr3_aa: CASSEFRVEETQYF

j_call: TRBJ2-5
clone_size: -
v_call: TRBV4-1
d_call: -
cdr3_nt: TGCGCCAGCAGCCAACAGGGGCCGCAGGAGACCCAGTACTTC
cdr3_aa: CASSQQGPQETQYF

j_call: TRBJ2-7
clone_size: few
v_call: TRBV11-2
d_call: TRBD1
cdr3_nt: TGTGCCAGCAGCACGGACAGGCGACTTGGGCAGTACTTC
cdr3_aa: CASSTDRRLGQYF

j_call: TRBJ1-2
clone_size: -
v_call: TRBV5-1
d_call: TRBD1
cdr3_nt: TGCGCCAGCAGCTCCGCCCCTCCGGGACAGGGAATGGCTAACTATGGCTACACCTTC
cdr3_aa: CASSSAPPGQGMANYGYTF

j_call: TRBJ2-5
clone_size: -
v_call: TRBV29-1
d_call: -
cdr3_nt: TGCAGCGGAATGGCAGGGGAGACCCAGTACTTC
cdr3_aa: CSGMAGETQYF

j_call: TRBJ1-3
clone_size: -
v_call: TRBV5-1
d_call: -
cdr3_nt: TGCGCCAGCAGCTTGTCGGTCGGGGGGCACGGAAACACCATATATTTT
cdr3_aa: CASSLSVGGHGNTIYF

j_call: TRBJ2-7
clone_size: -
v_call: TRBV20-1
d_call: -
cdr3_nt: TGCAGTGCTAGTGAAATCTACGAGCAGTACTTC
cdr3_aa: CSASEIYEQYF

j_call: TRBJ2-3
clone_size: -
v_call: TRBV9
d_call: -
cdr3_nt: TGTGCCAGCAGCCGAGGCGGGGTGGATACGCAGTATTTT
cdr3_aa: CASSRGGVDTQYF

j_call: TRBJ2-5
clone_size: -
v_call: TRBV6-1
d_call: TRBD2
cdr3_nt: TGTGCCAGCAGAGTGACTAGCGGGGGGGAGACCCAGTACTTC
cdr3_aa: CASRVTSGGETQYF

j_call: TRBJ2-3
clone_size: once
v_call: TRBV18
d_call: TRBD1
cdr3_nt: TGTGCCAGCTCCCAAGGACAGGGCACAGATACGCAGTATTTT
cdr3_aa: CASSQGQGTDTQYF

j_call: TRBJ1-2
clone_size: -
v_call: TRBV6-5
d_call: -
cdr3_nt: TGTGCCAGCAGTTATCGATCATCTTCTGATGGCTACACCTTC
cdr3_aa: CASSYRSSSDGYTF

j_call: TRBJ2-3
clone_size: -
v_call: TRBV7-3
d_call: TRBD2
cdr3_nt: TGTGCCAGCAGCTTCCGACTAGCGGGAGCAGATACGCAGTATTTT
cdr3_aa: CASSFRLAGADTQYF

j_call: TRBJ2-6
clone_size: once
v_call: TRBV5-6
d_call: -
cdr3_nt: TGTGCCAGCAGCTTGGACAAGGGTGGTCTCTGGGCCAACGTCCTGACTTTC
cdr3_aa: CASSLDKGGLWANVLTF

j_call: TRBJ2-3
clone_size: once
v_call: TRBV7-2
d_call: TRBD2
cdr3_nt: TGTGCCAGCAGCCCAAGGACTAGCGGAATCACAGATACGCAGTATTTT
cdr3_aa: CASSPRTSGITDTQYF

j_call: TRBJ1-6
clone_size: -
v_call: TRBV9
d_call: TRBD1
cdr3_nt: TGTGCCAGCAGCATGGGACAGGGGGCGAACTCACCCCTCCACTTT
cdr3_aa: CASSMGQGANSPLHF

j_call: TRBJ2-7
clone_size: -
v_call: TRBV5-1
d_call: TRBD1
cdr3_nt: TGCGCCAGCAGCTTGTGGCAGGGGGACTACGAGCAGTACTTC
cdr3_aa: CASSLWQGDYEQYF

j_call: TRBJ1-1
clone_size: -
v_call: TRBV19
d_call: -
cdr3_nt: TGTGCCAGTAGTATCACGACCGAGAACACTGAAGCTTTCTTT
cdr3_aa: CASSITTENTEAFF

j_call: TRBJ1-1
clone_size: -
v_call: TRBV7-8
d_call: -
cdr3_nt: TGTGCCAGCAGCCAAGACAGCCATAGAACTGAAGCTTTCTTT
cdr3_aa: CASSQDSHRTEAFF

j_call: TRBJ2-5
clone_size: -
v_call: TRBV19
d_call: -
cdr3_nt: TGTGCCAGTAGTCCAAGACAGTCCCAAGAGACCCAGTACTTC
cdr3_aa: CASSPRQSQETQYF

j_call: TRBJ1-5
clone_size: -
v_call: TRBV19
d_call: -
cdr3_nt: TGTGCCAGTAGTATAGATCGATCCCAGCCCCAGCATTTT
cdr3_aa: CASSIDRSQPQHF

j_call: TRBJ2-1
clone_size: few
v_call: TRBV7-9
d_call: -
cdr3_nt: TGTGCCAGCAGCTTATTCAGATACAATGAGCAGTTCTTC
cdr3_aa: CASSLFRYNEQFF

j_call: TRBJ2-7
clone_size: -
v_call: TRBV15
d_call: -
cdr3_nt: TGTGCCACCGCCAGACAGCGAGACTACGAGCAGTACTTC
cdr3_aa: CATARQRDYEQYF

j_call: TRBJ1-4
clone_size: -
v_call: TRBV14
d_call: TRBD1
cdr3_nt: TGTGCCAGCAGCCCCCTGACAGGGGTGGATGAAAAACTGTTTTTT
cdr3_aa: CASSPLTGVDEKLFF

j_call: TRBJ2-1
clone_size: -
v_call: TRBV5-1
d_call: -
cdr3_nt: TGCGCCAGCAGCTTGGGAGGGGGGATTGAGCAGTTCTTC
cdr3_aa: CASSLGGGIEQFF